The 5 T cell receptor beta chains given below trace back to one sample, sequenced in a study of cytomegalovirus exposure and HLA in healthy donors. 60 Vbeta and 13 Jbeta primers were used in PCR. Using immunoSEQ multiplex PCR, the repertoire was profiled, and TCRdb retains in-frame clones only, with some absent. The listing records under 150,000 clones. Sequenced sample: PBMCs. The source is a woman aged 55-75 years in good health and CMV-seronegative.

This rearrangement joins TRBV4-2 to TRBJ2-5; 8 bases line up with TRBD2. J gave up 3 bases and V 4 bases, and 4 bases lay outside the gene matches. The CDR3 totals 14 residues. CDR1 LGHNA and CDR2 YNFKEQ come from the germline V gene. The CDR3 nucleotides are TGTGCCAGCAGCCGGGAGCGGGGGAAAGAGACCCAGTACTTC. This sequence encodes CASSRERGKETQYF.

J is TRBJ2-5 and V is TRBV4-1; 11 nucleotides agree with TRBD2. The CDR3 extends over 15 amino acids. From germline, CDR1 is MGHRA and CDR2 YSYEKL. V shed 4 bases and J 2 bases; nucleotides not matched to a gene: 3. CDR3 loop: CASSPTSGVQETQYF. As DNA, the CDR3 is TGCGCCAGCAGCCCGACTAGCGGGGTACAAGAGACCCAGTACTTC.

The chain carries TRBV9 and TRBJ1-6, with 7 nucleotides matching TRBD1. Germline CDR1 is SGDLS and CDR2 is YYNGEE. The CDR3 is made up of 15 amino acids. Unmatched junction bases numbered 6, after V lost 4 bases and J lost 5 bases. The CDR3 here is CASSLRGTDNSPLHF. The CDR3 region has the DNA TGTGCCAGCAGCCTTCGAGGGACAGATAATTCACCCCTCCACTTT.

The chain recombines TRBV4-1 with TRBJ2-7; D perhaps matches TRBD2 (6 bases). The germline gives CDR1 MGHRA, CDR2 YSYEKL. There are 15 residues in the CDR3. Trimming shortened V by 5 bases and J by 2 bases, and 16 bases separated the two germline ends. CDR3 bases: TGCGCCAGCAGCTCAGTGGGAGGTTCCACCTACGAGCAGTACTTC. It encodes CASSSVGGSTYEQYF.

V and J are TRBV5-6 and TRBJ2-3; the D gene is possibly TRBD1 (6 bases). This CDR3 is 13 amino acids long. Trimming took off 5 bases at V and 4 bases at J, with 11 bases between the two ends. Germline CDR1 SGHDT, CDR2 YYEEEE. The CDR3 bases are TGTGCCAGCAGAACCCAGGGGCCAGATACGCAGTATTTT. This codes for CASRTQGPDTQYF.